This T cell receptor (beta chain) was retrieved from a study of blood T cell repertoires in COVID-19. The overall study: Researchers got acute and convalescent COVID-19 samples from the United States, Italy and Spain. T cells, B-cell-depleted T cells, or PBMCs provided the cDNA or gDNA that served as material.

Sequencing was performed with immunoSEQ multiplex PCR; in TCRdb, only in-frame clones are kept and a portion is missing. The sample has about 200,000 clones, approximately 82% seen once. The CDR3 totals 13 residues. Germline V lookup: CDR1 MNHEY, CDR2 SVGEGT. Trimming pared 2 bases from V and 9 bases from J, leaving 13 bases between. This rearrangement joins TRBV6-2 or TRBV6-3 to TRBJ1-1; no reliable D call. What was sequenced was peripheral blood. The source of this sequence is a human donor with acute or convalescent COVID-19. The donor label of this sample is uncertain. In DNA, the CDR3 is TGTGCCAGCAGTTACGCCCAAGGAGCCCAAGCTTTCTTT. It translates to CASSYAQGAQAFF.